This record concerns one T cell receptor beta chain sequence. Its target is unknown. Repertoires were generated with immunoSEQ multiplex PCR, while TCRdb's copy carries only in-frame clones and drops some. The data show more than 50,000 clones, about four fifths seen once. The source of the sample is a study of OX40 agonist ivuxolimab in advanced cancers. About the study: Three patients, one with hepatocellular carcinoma and two with cutaneous melanoma, achieved partial responses. The study's findings and limits: CD4+ and CD8+ blood T cells expanded clonally by week 6 at 0.1 to 3.0 mg/kg.

The CDR3 length is 16 residues. Germline values: CDR1 SGHTS, CDR2 YDEGEE. V lost 4 bases, J lost 0 bases, and 4 bases stayed unmatched. Sequenced here: CD4+ or CD8+ T cells sorted from blood, sampled in a trial of the OX40 agonist ivuxolimab. The chain uses TRBV5-8 and TRBJ1-5, with 10 bases matching TRBD1. This clonotype was obtained from an adult with an advanced solid tumor such as melanoma, head and neck, liver or kidney cancer. CDR3 region: CASSAGQGISNQPQHF. In DNA form, the CDR3 reads TGTGCCAGCAGCGCGGGACAGGGGATTAGCAATCAGCCCCAGCATTTT.